A selection of T cell receptor beta chains follows, all from one sample in a study of TIL therapy for anti-PD-1-resistant metastatic lung cancer. Generated by immunoSEQ multiplex PCR, the TCRdb table keeps only in-frame clones and is missing some. The sample carries 45,000 to 75,000 clones, 69% recorded once. This specimen consisted of blood, obtained at baseline. Receptors were obtained from a person aged 25 to 80 with non-small cell lung cancer. The CDR3 runs from the conserved cysteine through the conserved F or W. Fields, in order: D gene, clone size, V gene, J gene, CDR3 DNA, CDR3 protein. A D gene is named only where the DNA matches it firmly. Not all rows give a size; the values are once, few, many and, for expanded clones, a class.

TRBD2	once	TRBV6-5	TRBJ2-1	TGTGCCAGCAGTTACGGTAGCGGGCTTGACGTCGAGCAGTTCTTC	CASSYGSGLDVEQFF
.	.	TRBV10-1	TRBJ1-2	TGCGCCAGCAGTTTCCTTTCACAGGGAAACTATGGCTACACCTTC	CASSFLSQGNYGYTF
.	.	TRBV4-1	TRBJ1-2	TGCGCCAGCAGCCAAGGACAGTACGGCTACACCTTC	CASSQGQYGYTF
TRBD1	few	TRBV10-3	TRBJ2-5	TGTGCCACCACCGGGACAGGAAGAGAGACCCAGTACTTC	CATTGTGRETQYF
.	.	TRBV30	TRBJ2-6	TGTGCCTGGGGGACTCCTGGGGCCAACGTCCTGACTTTC	CAWGTPGANVLTF
TRBD2	few	TRBV5-1	TRBJ2-2	TGCGCCAGCAGCAGCGGGACCGCCAACACCGGGGAGCTGTTTTTT	CASSSGTANTGELFF
.	.	TRBV9	TRBJ1-4	TGTGCCAGCAGCGGGGGAGTGGGGAATGAAAAACTGTTTTTT	CASSGGVGNEKLFF
.	once	TRBV10-1	TRBJ1-3	TGCGCCAGCAGTGAGTCCGGAGGAAACACCATATATTTT	CASSESGGNTIYF
.	.	TRBV4-1	TRBJ1-6	TGCGCCAGCAGCCAAGGAGCTAGGGATAATTCACCCCTCCACTTT	CASSQGARDNSPLHF
TRBD1	.	TRBV11-3	TRBJ2-3	TGTGCCAGCAGCCCAGGGACAGGGATTCTAAATACGCAGTATTTT	CASSPGTGILNTQYF
.	.	TRBV5-1	TRBJ2-3	TGCGCCAGCAGCTTGGCCGGGACTAGCACAGATACGCAGTATTTT	CASSLAGTSTDTQYF
TRBD2	.	TRBV7-9	TRBJ2-5	TGTGCCAGCAGCTTAGTAGTAGCGGGGACCTTTCAAGAGACCCAGTACTTC	CASSLVVAGTFQETQYF
.	.	TRBV6-1	TRBJ2-7	TGTGCCAGCAGTGGGGCCAGGGGCCCCTACGAGCAGTACTTC	CASSGARGPYEQYF
.	.	TRBV7-8	TRBJ2-5	TGTGCCAGCAGCTTAGGGTCAGGTGTTGTTGAGACCCAGTACTTC	CASSLGSGVVETQYF
.	.	TRBV9	TRBJ2-7	TGTGCCAGCAGCGTAAACGGGCTTAACTCCTACGAGCAGTACTTC	CASSVNGLNSYEQYF
.	.	TRBV29-1	TRBJ1-2	TGCAGCGTTGACGGGGGCAGGGCCCATGGCTACACCTTC	CSVDGGRAHGYTF
TRBD2	.	TRBV7-2	TRBJ2-1	TGTGCCAGCAGCTTACTAGCGGTCTACAATGAGCAGTTCTTC	CASSLLAVYNEQFF
.	.	TRBV28	TRBJ1-5	TGTGCCAGCAGTTTATTCGGGCAGAATCAGCCCCAGCATTTT	CASSLFGQNQPQHF
TRBD2	.	TRBV5-1	TRBJ2-7	TGCGCCAGCAGGACTAGCGGGCCAAGCTCCTACGAGCAGTACTTC	CASRTSGPSSYEQYF
.	few	TRBV5-4	TRBJ1-6	TGTGCCAGCAGCCCGGGACCTCGGGCAGAGTCACCCCTCCACTTT	CASSPGPRAESPLHF
.	.	TRBV2	TRBJ1-1	TGTGCCAGCAGTGAAGCCGCCGTTAACACTGAAGCTTTCTTT	CASSEAAVNTEAFF
.	.	TRBV28	TRBJ2-1	TGTGCCAGCAGTCAGGGGGGGGACAGCGTCCTTTACAATGAGCAGTTCTTC	CASSQGGDSVLYNEQFF
.	.	TRBV7-6	TRBJ2-3	TGTGCCAGCAGCTTACCAGGGATGAGCACAGATACGCAGTATTTT	CASSLPGMSTDTQYF
.	.	TRBV11-2	TRBJ2-5	TGTGCCAGCAGCTTGGGACCGGCTGGGGAGACCCAGTACTTC	CASSLGPAGETQYF
TRBD1	.	TRBV5-4	TRBJ1-4	TGTGCCAGCAGCCCATACAGGGGAACTAATGAAAAACTGTTTTTT	CASSPYRGTNEKLFF
.	once	TRBV4-1	TRBJ2-5	TGCGCCAGCAGCCTCTCGGTCACAGTCGGAACTGACAAAGAGACCCAGTACTTC	CASSLSVTVGTDKETQYF
.	.	TRBV29-1	TRBJ2-6	TGCAGCGTACGGGCCGAGCCCGCCGTCCTGACTTTC	CSVRAEPAVLTF
.	medium-sized	TRBV5-4	TRBJ2-7	TGTGCCAGCAGCTTGGCCTCTCAGGGCCTCGTCGAGCAGTACTTC	CASSLASQGLVEQYF
.	.	TRBV28	TRBJ1-1	TGTGCCAGCAGACGTCTAGCTGAAGCTTTCTTT	CASRRLAEAFF
.	few	TRBV14	TRBJ1-4	TGTGCCAGCAGCCAAAATTTCGGGGTTCCTAATGAAAAACTGTTTTTT	CASSQNFGVPNEKLFF
.	.	TRBV5-4	TRBJ2-1	TGTGCCAGCAGCCTTCGTCAGGGTGTCGGCAATGAGCAGTTCTTC	CASSLRQGVGNEQFF
.	.	TRBV14	TRBJ2-5	TGTGCCAGCAAAGGAGGGCGCGAGACCCAGTACTTC	CASKGGRETQYF
TRBD2	.	TRBV6-6	TRBJ2-5	TGTGCCAGCAGCCGCCTAGCGGGGGCTCAAGAGACCCAGTACTTC	CASSRLAGAQETQYF
.	.	TRBV28	TRBJ1-6	TGTGCCAGCAGTCCACAGGGAAGGGGAATGTCACCCCTCCACTTT	CASSPQGRGMSPLHF
TRBD2	.	TRBV27	TRBJ2-1	TGTGCCAGCAGTTTAGCGGGAGGGTGGAATGAGCAGTTCTTC	CASSLAGGWNEQFF
.	few	TRBV7-9	TRBJ1-1	TGTGCCAGCAGCGCAGGACGGTGGAACACTGAAGCTTTCTTT	CASSAGRWNTEAFF
.	.	TRBV7-9	TRBJ2-5	TGTGCCAGCGGAGCCTGGGGAGAGACCCAGTACTTC	CASGAWGETQYF
.	.	TRBV7-9	TRBJ2-5	TGTGCCAGCAGCTCCCTACAGGAGGCAACCCGGGAGACCCAGTACTTC	CASSSLQEATRETQYF
.	.	TRBV5-1	TRBJ1-3	TGCGCCAGCAGCGGGACGGGCTCTGGAAACACCATATATTTT	CASSGTGSGNTIYF
TRBD1	.	TRBV6-5	TRBJ2-1	TGTGCCAGCAGTACCGGGACAGGGGGTGAAAATGAGCAGTTCTTC	CASSTGTGGENEQFF
TRBD1	.	TRBV19	TRBJ1-2	TGTGCCAGTAGTATTGCGGACAGGGGCTACACCTTC	CASSIADRGYTF
TRBD1	.	TRBV10-3	TRBJ2-7	TGTGCCACGCGGGACAGGCTCTCCTACGAGCAGTACTTC	CATRDRLSYEQYF
.	.	TRBV7-2	TRBJ1-6	TGTGCCAGCAGCTTATTTTCACGTTCACCCCTCCACTTT	CASSLFSRSPLHF
.	few	TRBV7-9	TRBJ1-1	TGTGCCAGCAGCTTATATTATGGGTTGGGTGAAGCTTTCTTT	CASSLYYGLGEAFF
.	.	TRBV19	TRBJ1-2	TGTGCCAGTAGTATCGAGGCAGGGCGCTCGGTTGGTGGCTACACCTTC	CASSIEAGRSVGGYTF
TRBD1	.	TRBV5-1	TRBJ2-7	TGCGCCAGCAGCGAGAGGACAGGGTCCTACGAGCAGTACTTC	CASSERTGSYEQYF
.	.	TRBV27	TRBJ2-1	TGTGCCAGCAGACTCACAGGGATCGTGAGTGAGCAGTTCTTC	CASRLTGIVSEQFF
.	few	TRBV5-4	TRBJ2-1	TGTGCCAGCAGCCGTCCCGGGACGGGATACAATGAGCAGTTCTTC	CASSRPGTGYNEQFF
.	.	TRBV18	TRBJ2-3	TGTGCCAGCTCAACACAGGGTCCCATTGGGACAGATACGCAGTATTTT	CASSTQGPIGTDTQYF
.	few	TRBV5-1	TRBJ1-1	TGCGCCAGCAGCTTGGGACAAAGTCCCACTGAAGCTTTCTTT	CASSLGQSPTEAFF
.	.	TRBV28	TRBJ2-2	TGTGCCAGCACGAGGCTGGCAGGGAACACCGGGGAGCTGTTTTTT	CASTRLAGNTGELFF
.	few	TRBV5-4	TRBJ1-4	TGTGCCAGCAGCGCGGGACCTAATGAAAAACTGTTTTTT	CASSAGPNEKLFF
.	once	TRBV5-1	TRBJ2-5	TGCGCCAGCAGCTTTGAATTCCAAGAGACCCAGTACTTC	CASSFEFQETQYF
.	.	TRBV4-1	TRBJ2-3	TGCGCCAGCAGCCAAGGTTTTTCAGGGGTCGGCACAGATACGCAGTATTTT	CASSQGFSGVGTDTQYF
.	.	TRBV9	TRBJ2-7	TGTGCCAGCAGCGATCAAGAGGACACAGGCCACACCTACGAGCAGTACTTC	CASSDQEDTGHTYEQYF